These T cell receptor beta chains were read from a single sample in a study of yellow fever vaccine responses in identical twins. TCRdb re-called the RT-PCR reads through MiXCR, storing one row per CDR3 protein. In the table there are fewer than 6,000 distinct CDR3 sequences, 60% to 80% of which are singletons. The sample was T cells from blood (PBMCs), unsorted or a sorted subset (not recorded which), taken before or after yellow fever vaccination (not recorded which). These receptors originate from a woman aged 18-29 years who received the yellow fever vaccine. CDR3s include the opening cysteine and the closing phenylalanine or tryptophan. Each record gives: CDR3 DNA, CDR3 protein, clone size, V gene, J gene, D gene. D genes are given only for firm matches. Expanded clones are given a class, and other clones once, few, many or no size at all.

CDR3 DNA: TGCAGTGCTCGCTCGAACCCTATATGGGATGAAAAACTGTTTTTT
CDR3 protein: CSARSNPIWDEKLFF
clone size: -
V gene: TRBV20-1
J gene: TRBJ1-4
D gene: -

CDR3 DNA: TGTGCCAGCAGTTTAGCGGGGGCAACAACTGAAGCTTTCTTT
CDR3 protein: CASSLAGATTEAFF
clone size: -
V gene: TRBV28
J gene: TRBJ1-1
D gene: -

CDR3 DNA: TGTGCCAGCAGCCCACTCCCGGGACAGTCCTACAATGAGCAGTTCTTC
CDR3 protein: CASSPLPGQSYNEQFF
clone size: once
V gene: TRBV6-1
J gene: TRBJ2-1
D gene: TRBD1

CDR3 DNA: TGTGCCAGCAGCTTAACCCCAAACCGGGACCCCTACGAGCAGTACTTC
CDR3 protein: CASSLTPNRDPYEQYF
clone size: -
V gene: TRBV11-1
J gene: TRBJ2-7
D gene: -

CDR3 DNA: TGCGCCAGCAGCTTGGCAGTGGAGACCCAGTACTTC
CDR3 protein: CASSLAVETQYF
clone size: -
V gene: TRBV5-1
J gene: TRBJ2-5
D gene: -

CDR3 DNA: TGCGCCAGCAGTTTGGGACATGGGGACTACGAGCAGTACTTC
CDR3 protein: CASSLGHGDYEQYF
clone size: -
V gene: TRBV5-1
J gene: TRBJ2-7
D gene: -

CDR3 DNA: TGCAGCGTTGGGGGGACTAGCGGGAGTGGCACAGATACGCAGTATTTT
CDR3 protein: CSVGGTSGSGTDTQYF
clone size: -
V gene: TRBV29-1
J gene: TRBJ2-3
D gene: TRBD2

CDR3 DNA: TGTGCCAGCTCACAGGGACTGGGGAGCGAGCAGTACTTC
CDR3 protein: CASSQGLGSEQYF
clone size: few
V gene: TRBV18
J gene: TRBJ2-7
D gene: -

CDR3 DNA: TGCAGCGTTGAAGAGGGCGGATATGGCTACACCTTC
CDR3 protein: CSVEEGGYGYTF
clone size: once
V gene: TRBV29-1
J gene: TRBJ1-2
D gene: -

CDR3 DNA: TGCGCCAGCAGTGATACGGGTTTCAAAAACATTCAGTACTTC
CDR3 protein: CASSDTGFKNIQYF
clone size: once
V gene: TRBV10-1
J gene: TRBJ2-4
D gene: -

CDR3 DNA: TGCAGCGTTGCTGGGAATTATCCCTACGAGCAGTACTTC
CDR3 protein: CSVAGNYPYEQYF
clone size: -
V gene: TRBV29-1
J gene: TRBJ2-7
D gene: -

CDR3 DNA: TGCAGTGCCCTACACAATGAGCAGTTCTTC
CDR3 protein: CSALHNEQFF
clone size: few
V gene: TRBV20-1
J gene: TRBJ2-1
D gene: -

CDR3 DNA: TGTGCCAGCAGTTTGTCGACAGGGGCGGGCGAGCAGTACTTC
CDR3 protein: CASSLSTGAGEQYF
clone size: -
V gene: TRBV28
J gene: TRBJ2-7
D gene: TRBD1

CDR3 DNA: TGCAGCGTGGCCGGGACACCCTACGAGCAGTACTTC
CDR3 protein: CSVAGTPYEQYF
clone size: -
V gene: TRBV29-1
J gene: TRBJ2-7
D gene: -

CDR3 DNA: TGTGCCAGCTCCCTCAGGACAGGGCCGAACACTGAAGCTTTCTTT
CDR3 protein: CASSLRTGPNTEAFF
clone size: few
V gene: TRBV18
J gene: TRBJ1-1
D gene: TRBD1

CDR3 DNA: TGCAGTGCTAGAGCTGCAAACAGGAATTCACCCCTCCACTTT
CDR3 protein: CSARAANRNSPLHF
clone size: -
V gene: TRBV20-1
J gene: TRBJ1-6
D gene: -

CDR3 DNA: TGCAGTGCTAGGACCCGGGGATTTTTAGTCCAAGAGACCCAGTACTTC
CDR3 protein: CSARTRGFLVQETQYF
clone size: -
V gene: TRBV20-1
J gene: TRBJ2-5
D gene: -

CDR3 DNA: TGTGCCACCGAAGGGGCTGGTTCCTCCTACGAGCAGTACTTC
CDR3 protein: CATEGAGSSYEQYF
clone size: once
V gene: TRBV28
J gene: TRBJ2-7
D gene: -

CDR3 DNA: TGTGCCAGCAGCCTCTTGAATGAGCAGTTCTTC
CDR3 protein: CASSLLNEQFF
clone size: -
V gene: TRBV5-4
J gene: TRBJ2-1
D gene: -

CDR3 DNA: TGTGCCAGCAGCAAAAGGGGGACTAGCGGGAGCTCCTACGAGCAGTACTTC
CDR3 protein: CASSKRGTSGSSYEQYF
clone size: once
V gene: TRBV21-1
J gene: TRBJ2-7
D gene: -

CDR3 DNA: TGTGCCAGCAGCTCAACAGGGTCTAACGAGCAGTACTTC
CDR3 protein: CASSSTGSNEQYF
clone size: -
V gene: TRBV7-3
J gene: TRBJ2-7
D gene: -

CDR3 DNA: TGTGCCAGCAAAACCTGGGACGGGACCCAGTACTTC
CDR3 protein: CASKTWDGTQYF
clone size: -
V gene: TRBV11-2
J gene: TRBJ2-5
D gene: -

CDR3 DNA: TGTGCCAGCAGCTCCTTACCCGACCACGAGCAGTACTTC
CDR3 protein: CASSSLPDHEQYF
clone size: -
V gene: TRBV11-3
J gene: TRBJ2-7
D gene: -

CDR3 DNA: TGTGCCAGCACTTCAAAGCGGGGCGATAGCACAGATACGCAGTATTTT
CDR3 protein: CASTSKRGDSTDTQYF
clone size: -
V gene: TRBV27
J gene: TRBJ2-3
D gene: TRBD2

CDR3 DNA: TGTGCCAGCAGCGACACTAGCGTGGCCCGCGGCGAGCAGTACTTC
CDR3 protein: CASSDTSVARGEQYF
clone size: few
V gene: TRBV11-3
J gene: TRBJ2-7
D gene: TRBD2

CDR3 DNA: TGCGCCAGCAGCCTAGCTAGCCCCCAAGAGACCCAGTACTTC
CDR3 protein: CASSLASPQETQYF
clone size: -
V gene: TRBV5-1
J gene: TRBJ2-5
D gene: -

CDR3 DNA: TGTGCCAGCAGTGAAGCGCGTGTAGCCAAAAACATTCAGTACTTC
CDR3 protein: CASSEARVAKNIQYF
clone size: few
V gene: TRBV2
J gene: TRBJ2-4
D gene: -